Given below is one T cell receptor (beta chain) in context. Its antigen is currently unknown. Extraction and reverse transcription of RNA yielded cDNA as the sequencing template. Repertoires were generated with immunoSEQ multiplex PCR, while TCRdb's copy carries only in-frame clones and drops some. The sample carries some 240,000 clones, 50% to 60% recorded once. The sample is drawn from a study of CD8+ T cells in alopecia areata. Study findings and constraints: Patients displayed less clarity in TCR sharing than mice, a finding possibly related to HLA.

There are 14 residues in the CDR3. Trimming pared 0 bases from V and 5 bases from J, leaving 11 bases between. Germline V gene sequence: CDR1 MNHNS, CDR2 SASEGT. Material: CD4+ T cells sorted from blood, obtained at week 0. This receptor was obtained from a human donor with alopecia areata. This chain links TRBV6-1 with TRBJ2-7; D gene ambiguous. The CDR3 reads CASSEAGIPHEQYF. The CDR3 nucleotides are TGTGCCAGCAGTGAAGCGGGCATACCACACGAGCAGTACTTC.